The present TCR beta chain was sequenced within a study of cytomegalovirus exposure and HLA in healthy donors. Findings of the study overall: Sequencing probably produced one cluster of sequence variants that were highly shared.

CDR1 is SGHTA, CDR2 FQGTGA, per germline. CDR3 size: 13 residues. The ends were cut back, 4 bases at V and 8 bases at J, with 12 bases in the middle. Of note for this clone: Its antigen remains unidentified.

This PCR relied on a set of 60 Vbeta primers and 13 Jbeta primers. Measured with immunoSEQ multiplex PCR; TCRdb has only the in-frame clones, and not every one. The sample lists about 130,000 clones, approximately 82% occurring once. The receptor's source is a man between 18 and 35 years old in good health and CMV-seropositive. This rearrangement joins TRBV7-3 to TRBJ2-1; possible D gene TRBD2, 5 bases. The sample consisted of PBMCs. The CDR3 sequence is CASSWREDYEQFF. The CDR3, as DNA: TGTGCCAGCAGCTGGCGCGAGGACTATGAGCAGTTCTTC.